These 28 T cell receptor beta chains were all obtained from the same sample, sequenced in a study of blood T cell repertoires in COVID-19. Clones were read by immunoSEQ multiplex PCR, and TCRdb kept only the in-frame ones, dropping some. This table holds more than 30,000 clones, about 88% found once. The sequenced sample was peripheral blood. The source is a man aged 55 to 70 with active COVID-19.

The chain joins TRBV6-4 to TRBJ2-3; TRBD1 aligns across 7 bases. The CDR3 is 17 residues long. J gave up 3 bases and V 2 bases, and 11 bases lay outside the gene matches. CDR1 is MRHNA, CDR2 SNTAGT, per germline. CDR3 DNA sequence: TGTGCCAGCAGTGACCGGACAGGTCCTATAACTACAGATACGCAGTATTTT. Protein: CASSDRTGPITTDTQYF.

The chain links TRBV10-3 to TRBJ1-1; TRBD1 aligns across 8 bases. Unmatched junction bases numbered 4, after V lost 8 bases and J lost 5 bases. The CDR3 runs 12 residues. Germline assignment: CDR1 ENHRY and CDR2 SYGVKD. The chain's CDR3 is CAIATGGTEAFF. In nucleotides, the CDR3 is TGTGCCATCGCCACAGGGGGGACTGAAGCTTTCTTT.

This clone was observed once. The chain uses TRBV7-6 and TRBJ2-1; 15 bases line up with TRBD2. Trimming at V came to 5 bases and at J to 9 bases, leaving 11 bases not matched to a gene. CDR3 length equals 17 residues. Germline V CDR1 and CDR2: SGHVS, FNYEAQ. The CDR3 DNA is TGTGCCAGCAGCCATACCCGGGGACTAGCGGGAGGAGGTGAGCAGTTCTTC. Its translation is CASSHTRGLAGGGEQFF.

V usage is TRBV30 and J usage is TRBJ2-3, with 8 bases that match TRBD1. V lost 1 base, J lost 1 base, and 10 bases stayed unmatched. This CDR3 comprises 17 residues. CDR1 is GTSNPN, CDR2 SVGIG, per germline (reference sequence). CDR3 coding DNA: TGTGCCTGGAGTGGACTGGACAGGGCCCTCGGCACAGATACGCAGTATTTT. Residues: CAWSGLDRALGTDTQYF.

This clone was observed once. The CDR3: CASSRGTANYGYTF. The CDR3 DNA reads as TGTGCCAGCAGTCGTGGGACAGCTAACTATGGCTACACCTTC. This chain uses TRBV28 with TRBJ1-2, with 7 bases lining up with TRBD1. V shed 5 bases and J 0 bases; nucleotides not matched to a gene: 3. The germline CDR1 and CDR2 sequences are MDHEN and SYDVKM. There are 14 residues in the CDR3.

The table lists this clone with a few counts. This chain links TRBV4-2 with TRBJ2-2; TRBD2 might be the D (7 bases). The germline V and J ends were trimmed by 0 bases and 4 bases, with 18 bases remaining between them. The CDR3 covers 18 residues. In germline, CDR1 is LGHNA, CDR2 YNFKEQ. The CDR3 sequence is CASSQESSGGGTTGELFF. The CDR3 coding sequence is TGTGCCAGCAGCCAAGAGTCCTCGGGGGGCGGGACCACCGGGGAGCTGTTTTTT.

The chain employs TRBV9 and TRBJ2-7; TRBD2 is a possible D gene (6 bases). The V end was cut by 4 bases, the J end by 3 bases, with 11 bases between. CDR3 length equals 13 residues. CDR1 is SGDLS, CDR2 YYNGEE, per germline. The DNA for the CDR3 is TGTGCCAGCAGCCCCGGGACTTTCTACGAGCAGTACTTC. This sequence encodes CASSPGTFYEQYF.

J is TRBJ2-7 and V is TRBV12-3 or TRBV12-4, with D perhaps TRBD2 (6 bases). This CDR3 spans 12 amino acids. The V end was cut by 2 bases, the J end by 7 bases, with 9 bases between. CDR3 sequence (DNA): TGTGCCAGCAGTTTAATGGGAGGAGAGCAGTACTTC. Translating it yields CASSLMGGEQYF.

The chain has TRBV2 and TRBJ1-5; D gene ambiguous. CDR1 SNHLY and CDR2 FYNNEI come from the germline V gene. V lost 4 bases and J lost 5, with 12 bases in between. The CDR3 has 14 amino acids. The CDR3 sequence is CASSGSQRYQPQHF. The CDR3 region has the DNA TGTGCCAGCAGTGGGTCACAGAGATATCAGCCCCAGCATTTT.

This clone was seen just once. The V gene is TRBV9, the J gene TRBJ2-5, with D maybe TRBD1 (5 bases). Germline lookup yields CDR1 SGDLS and CDR2 YYNGEE. The CDR3 contains 13 residues. V shed 3 bases and J shed 5 bases, with 11 bases lying between them. The CDR3 reads CASSGLKGETQYF. In DNA form, the CDR3 reads TGTGCCAGCAGCGGCTTAAAGGGGGAGACCCAGTACTTC.

This chain uses TRBV12-3 or TRBV12-4 with TRBJ1-5, with 7 bases that match TRBD1. V trimming: 7 bases; J trimming: 9 bases; junction bases outside the gene matches: 6. This CDR3 is 12 amino acids long. The CDR3 DNA follows: TGTGCCAGCACCACAGGGGCCGCGCCCCAGCATTTT. Encoded protein: CASTTGAAPQHF.

The J gene is TRBJ1-1, the V gene TRBV7-9, with 11 bases lining up with TRBD1. This CDR3 spans 14 amino acids. V gave up 5 bases and J gave up 11 bases; unmatched junction bases: 10. Germline V gene sequence: CDR1 SEHNR, CDR2 FQNEAQ (reference sequence). DNA of the CDR3: TGTGCCAGCAGCGTCGCGGGACAGGGGGAGTGGGCTTTCTTT. Its translation: CASSVAGQGEWAFF.

The chain joins TRBV6-6 to TRBJ2-5; TRBD1 agrees at 11 bases. CDR3 length: 14 residues. Germline V lookup: CDR1 MNHNY, CDR2 SVGAGI (reference sequence). V shed 5 bases, J shed 6 bases, and the junction held 5 bases outside the gene matches. The CDR3 DNA reads TGTGCCAGCAGTGCCGGACAGGGGGCGAAGACCCAGTACTTC. Its translation: CASSAGQGAKTQYF.

The V and J genes are TRBV12-3 or TRBV12-4 and TRBJ2-3; D gene ambiguous. The germline V and J ends were trimmed by 7 bases and 5 bases, with 13 bases remaining between them. The CDR3 is 13 residues long. The CDR3 reads CASTISQRDTQYF. The CDR3 region has the DNA TGTGCCAGCACCATTAGCCAACGAGATACGCAGTATTTT.

The rearrangement links TRBV27 to TRBJ2-1; D unclear. CDR3 length equals 14 residues. Deletions cut 4 bases from V and 5 bases from J, with 12 bases between. From germline, CDR1 is MNHEY and CDR2 SMNVEV (reference sequence). This chain's CDR3 is CASSSPSVHNEQFF. The CDR3 nucleotides are TGTGCCAGCAGTTCCCCTAGTGTCCACAATGAGCAGTTCTTC.

For this clone: Other DNA variants within this sample encode the same CDR3. The J gene is TRBJ1-1, the V gene TRBV7-2; D uncertain. V lost 5 bases, J lost 0 bases, and 7 bases lay in between. CDR3 length equals 13 residues. The germline V gene has CDR1 SGHTA and CDR2 FQGNSA. The CDR3 reads CASSLELNTEAFF. CDR3 sequence (DNA): TGTGCCAGCAGCCTTGAGCTGAACACTGAAGCTTTCTTT.

The chain uses TRBV18 and TRBJ2-1, with a possible D match to TRBD2 (6 bases). The ends were cut back, 2 bases at V and 4 bases at J, with 6 bases in the middle. Germline V gives CDR1 KGHSH, CDR2 LQKENI. CDR3 size: 13 residues. CDR3 sequence reads: CASSPGGYNEQFF. CDR3 nucleotides: TGTGCCAGCTCACCAGGAGGGTACAATGAGCAGTTCTTC.

V is TRBV30 and J is TRBJ2-5, with 7 bases matching TRBD2. Germline CDR1 reads GTSNPN; CDR2 reads SVGIG (reference sequence). After removal of 0 bases from V and 2 bases from J, the junction contained 0 bases not matched to a gene. This CDR3 comprises 13 residues. DNA for the CDR3: TGTGCCTGGAGTGTGGGGGGGCAAGAGACCCAGTACTTC. Translation gives CAWSVGGQETQYF.

The chain combines TRBV27 with TRBJ2-7; 9 bases fit TRBD2. V lost 3 bases, J lost 7 bases, and 10 bases stayed unmatched. CDR1 MNHEY and CDR2 SMNVEV come from the germline V gene (reference sequence). There are 15 residues in the CDR3. The DNA of the CDR3 is TGTGCCAGCAGTTTGATGCTAGCGGGGCTCGGGGAGCAGTACTTC. This codes for CASSLMLAGLGEQYF.

The genes are TRBV2 and TRBJ2-7; 7 nucleotides match TRBD1. The CDR3 has 16 amino acids. V lost 3 bases, J lost 0 bases, and 8 bases stayed unmatched. Germline loops: CDR1 SNHLY, CDR2 FYNNEI. CDR3 coding DNA: TGTGCCAGCAGTGAGCGGAGGACAGGTAGCTCCTACGAGCAGTACTTC. It yields the protein CASSERRTGSSYEQYF.

The chain links TRBV19 to TRBJ2-7; 8 bases agree with TRBD2. CDR1 is LNHDA and CDR2 is SQIVND in the germline V gene (reference sequence). V was clipped by 5 bases and J by 6 bases; unmatched bases: 12. The CDR3 runs 15 residues. CDR3 sequence: CASSPDGGLGVEQYF. The CDR3 DNA is TGTGCCAGTAGTCCAGACGGGGGACTAGGGGTCGAGCAGTACTTC.

The chain links TRBV5-4 to TRBJ2-7; 9 nucleotides agree with TRBD1. The trim removed 4 bases at V and 6 bases at J, leaving 8 bases unmatched. This CDR3 region has 14 residues. Germline V gene data show CDR1 as SGHNT and CDR2 as YYREEE (reference sequence). The CDR3 reads CASSRDRDSGEQYF. The CDR3 nucleotides read TGTGCCAGCAGCAGGGACAGGGATTCCGGCGAGCAGTACTTC.

V is TRBV4-1 and J is TRBJ2-2, with D possibly TRBD1 on 6 matching bases. Germline values: CDR1 MGHRA, CDR2 YSYEKL. The CDR3 covers 15 residues. V was trimmed by 4 bases and J by 5 bases, leaving 14 bases between them. The CDR3 loop reads CASSLFIQGTGELFF. For the CDR3, the DNA is TGCGCCAGCAGCCTTTTTATACAGGGAACCGGGGAGCTGTTTTTT.

CDR3 residues: CASSQAVGTGAEGELFF. The CDR3 DNA follows: TGTGCCAGCAGCCAAGCCGTCGGGACAGGGGCCGAAGGGGAGCTGTTTTTT. The V call is TRBV4-2, the J call TRBJ2-2; 10 bases line up with TRBD1. The V segment lost 1 base and the J segment 8 bases; nucleotides outside the gene matches: 10. Germline V lookup: CDR1 LGHNA, CDR2 YNFKEQ. The CDR3 has 17 residues.

The chain is built from TRBV25-1 and TRBJ2-5; D is undetermined. The germline V gene encodes CDR1 MGHDK and CDR2 SYGVNS. V lost 1 base and J 5 bases, leaving 14 bases between the germline ends. The CDR3 contains 15 residues. The CDR3 protein is CASSELSYLEETQYF. CDR3 nucleotide sequence: TGTGCCAGCAGTGAATTGAGCTATTTGGAGGAGACCCAGTACTTC.

The gene calls are TRBV6-1 and TRBJ1-2; D call uncertain. The V end lost 3 bases, the J end lost 7 bases, and 12 bases lay between the germline ends. The CDR3 runs to 13 residues. The germline V gene has CDR1 MNHNS and CDR2 SASEGT. The CDR3 DNA sequence: TGTGCCAGCAGTGACGGGGAGGCGAGTGGCTACACCTTC. Encoded protein: CASSDGEASGYTF.

This chain links TRBV6-5 with TRBJ1-3, with D tentatively TRBD1 (5 bases). Germline V gives CDR1 MNHEY, CDR2 SVGAGI. The CDR3 has 14 residues. V shed 10 bases and J shed 0 bases, with 13 bases lying between them. The CDR3 DNA reads TGTGCCACAGACAGCCCAATCTCTGGAAACACCATATATTTT. It encodes CATDSPISGNTIYF.

This sequence joins TRBV19 and TRBJ2-2; 9 nucleotides line up with TRBD2. Germline V gene data show CDR1 as LNHDA and CDR2 as SQIVND (reference sequence). CDR3 length equals 14 residues. The junction had 6 bases not matched to a gene; V was cut back by 5 bases and J by 8 bases. The CDR3 loop reads CASSRGGDSGELFF. Written as DNA, the CDR3 is TGTGCCAGTAGTCGCGGGGGGGACTCAGGGGAGCTGTTTTTT.